The 20 T cell receptor beta chains below come from one sample, sequenced in a study of blood T cell repertoires in COVID-19. Profiled with immunoSEQ multiplex PCR; TCRdb holds only in-frame clones, not every one. The sample holds some 150,000 clones; 70% to 90% are singletons and the top ten take about 0.63%. Sequenced input: peripheral blood. The receptors derive from a man aged 60 to 69 with COVID-19, enrolled during active disease.

The gene calls are TRBV18 and TRBJ2-1, with 8 positions matching TRBD2. The junction had 12 bases not matched to a gene; V was cut back by 2 bases and J by 12 bases. Germline V gene data show CDR1 as KGHSH and CDR2 as LQKENI. The CDR3 covers 15 residues. The chain's CDR3 is CASSPVTSDLGGQFF. In DNA form, the CDR3 reads TGTGCCAGCTCACCAGTGACTAGCGACCTGGGCGGGCAGTTCTTC. Filled out from reference TRBV18 and TRBJ2-1, the complete variable domain reads NAGVMQNPRHLVRRRGQEARLRCSPMKGHSHVYWYRQLPEEGLKFMVYLQKENIIDESGMPKERFSAEFPKEGPSILRIQQVVRGDSAAYFCASSPVTSDLGGQFFGPGTRLTVL.

The J gene is TRBJ2-5, the V gene TRBV24-1, with D perhaps matching TRBD1 (7 bases). Per the germline V gene, CDR1 is KGHDR and CDR2 is SFDVKD. The CDR3 extends over 17 amino acids. V dropped 1 base and J dropped 2 bases, with 16 bases sitting between them. CDR3 protein: CATSDFAGQTAQETQYF. For the CDR3, the DNA is TGTGCCACCAGTGATTTCGCGGGACAGACCGCACAAGAGACCCAGTACTTC.

The chain has TRBV4-3 and TRBJ2-5; TRBD1 might be the D (5 bases). The V end was cut by 0 bases, the J end by 2 bases, with 10 bases between. The CDR3 sequence is 15 residues long. Per germline, CDR1 LGHNA and CDR2 YSLEER. In nucleotides, the CDR3 is TGCGCCAGCAGCCAAGATGGGGCAGGGCAAGAGACCCAGTACTTC. Protein product: CASSQDGAGQETQYF.

Only a few counts were recorded for this clone. The gene calls are TRBV30 and TRBJ1-5, with D tentatively TRBD1 (5 bases). CDR1 GTSNPN and CDR2 SVGIG come from the germline V gene (reference sequence). This CDR3 is built from 12 residues. V lost 1 base to trimming and J lost 4 bases, with 5 bases between them. CDR3 residues: CAWSAGNQPQHF. In DNA, the CDR3 is TGTGCCTGGAGTGCAGGGAATCAGCCCCAGCATTTT.

The chain employs TRBV13 and TRBJ1-1; a possible D gene is TRBD1 (6 bases). Germline lookup yields CDR1 PRHDT and CDR2 FYEKMQ (reference sequence). Trimming left V 6 bases short and J 0 bases short, with 11 bases between. This CDR3 contains 14 residues. CDR3 DNA sequence: TGTGCCAGCAGGAGAGGACAGTTGAACACTGAAGCTTTCTTT. Translated, it gives CASRRGQLNTEAFF.

This chain joins TRBV5-1 and TRBJ1-1; 9 bases line up with TRBD1. CDR1 is SGHRS, CDR2 YFSETQ, per germline. The CDR3 extends over 14 amino acids. J was trimmed by 4 bases and V by 4 bases; bases with no gene match: 5. CDR3 loop: CASSPRTGATEAFF. CDR3 bases: TGCGCCAGCAGCCCCCGGACAGGGGCCACTGAAGCTTTCTTT.

This clone came up once. The chain has TRBV4-1 and TRBJ2-7; 8 bases map to TRBD2. Germline CDR1 is MGHRA and CDR2 is YSYEKL. V shed 4 bases, J shed 1 base, and the junction held 6 bases outside the gene matches. The CDR3 has 15 amino acids. CDR3 nucleotide sequence: TGCGCCAGCAGCCGTACTAGCGGATTTTCCTACGAGCAGTACTTC. This codes for CASSRTSGFSYEQYF.

The J gene is TRBJ2-7, the V gene TRBV28; possibly TRBD2 for D (5 bases). This CDR3 has 15 residues. V was shortened by 3 bases and J by 3 bases, with 15 bases between the two germline ends. CDR1 is MDHEN, CDR2 SYDVKM, per germline. In DNA form, the CDR3 reads TGTGCCAGCAGTTTCTTCGGCGGTGAGGGCTACGAGCAGTACTTC. Encoded protein: CASSFFGGEGYEQYF.

V and J are TRBV28 and TRBJ2-1; 7 nucleotides match TRBD1. The length of the CDR3 is 14 residues. The germline CDR1 and CDR2 sequences are MDHEN and SYDVKM. The V gene end was trimmed by 7 bases and the J gene end by 2 bases; junction bases not matched to a gene: 5. The CDR3 DNA sequence: TGTGCCAGCATTAAACAGGGGCCCTACAATGAGCAGTTCTTC. This translates into CASIKQGPYNEQFF.

The V and J genes are TRBV10-3 and TRBJ1-4, with 7 nucleotides matching TRBD1. This CDR3 has 14 amino acids. Germline CDR1 ENHRY, CDR2 SYGVKD. V dropped 5 bases and J dropped 2; count of bases not matched to a gene: 2. The DNA for the CDR3 is TGTGCCATCAGTCCGGGACAGACTAATGAAAAACTGTTTTTT. Protein: CAISPGQTNEKLFF.

The genes are TRBV18 and TRBJ2-1; 8 nucleotides match TRBD1. The V gene's germline CDR1 is KGHSH and CDR2 LQKENI. This CDR3 contains 15 residues. The V and J ends lost 6 bases and 3 bases, in that order; junction bases with no gene match: 7. This chain's CDR3 is CASSPGGLIYNEQFF. In DNA, the CDR3 is TGTGCCAGCTCGCCAGGGGGCCTGATCTACAATGAGCAGTTCTTC. The whole variable domain, filled in from reference TRBV18 and TRBJ2-1, reads NAGVMQNPRHLVRRRGQEARLRCSPMKGHSHVYWYRQLPEEGLKFMVYLQKENIIDESGMPKERFSAEFPKEGPSILRIQQVVRGDSAAYFCASSPGGLIYNEQFFGPGTRLTVL.

This clone was seen once. The chain links TRBV5-1 to TRBJ2-6; 8 bases line up with TRBD2. The CDR3 covers 16 residues. Germline CDR1 reads SGHRS; CDR2 reads YFSETQ. V was pared by 4 bases and J by 2 bases, with 5 bases of the junction left unmatched. Here the CDR3 reads CASSLIAGTGANVLTF. The CDR3 DNA reads as TGCGCCAGCAGCCTAATAGCGGGAACTGGGGCCAACGTCCTGACTTTC.

The chain is built from TRBV5-1 and TRBJ2-7; 9 nucleotides align to TRBD1. The V gene's germline CDR1 is SGHRS and CDR2 YFSETQ. Unmatched junction bases numbered 10, after V lost 4 bases and J lost 5 bases. The CDR3 is made up of 15 amino acids. In DNA form, the CDR3 reads TGCGCCAGCAGCATATCCGGGACAGGGTATAACGAGCAGTACTTC. This codes for CASSISGTGYNEQYF.

This rearrangement joins TRBV29-1 to TRBJ1-1; possible D gene TRBD1, 5 bases. The V gene lost 4 bases and the J gene lost 3 bases, with 12 bases spanning the gap. Germline CDR1 and CDR2: SQVTM and ANQGSEA. This CDR3 region has 13 residues. DNA of the CDR3: TGCAGCGTTGTCATCAGGGCGGACACTGAAGCTTTCTTT. Translating it yields CSVVIRADTEAFF. Full variable domain (rest looked up from reference TRBV29-1 and TRBJ1-1): SAVISQKPSRDICQRGTSLTIQCQVDSQVTMMFWYRQQPGQSLTLIATANQGSEATYESGFVIDKFPISRPNLTFSTLTVSNMSPEDSSIYLCSVVIRADTEAFFGQGTRLTVV.

The gene calls are TRBV18 and TRBJ2-7, with TRBD2 matching over 11 bases. The CDR3 sequence is 15 residues long. Germline V lookup: CDR1 KGHSH, CDR2 LQKENI. V trimming: 3 bases; J trimming: 7 bases; junction bases outside the gene matches: 8. The CDR3 coding sequence is TGTGCCAGCTCACCTAGGCTAGCGGGAGGATGGGAGCAGTACTTC. Translating it yields CASSPRLAGGWEQYF.

J is TRBJ1-5 and V is TRBV24-1, with a tentative D call TRBD1 (5 bases). CDR3 length equals 16 residues. In germline, CDR1 is KGHDR, CDR2 SFDVKD. V lost 4 bases and J lost 3, with 15 bases in between. The CDR3 bases are TGTGCCACCAGTGAGTCCTTTGGGGGGACCAATCAGCCCCAGCATTTT. Its translation is CATSESFGGTNQPQHF.

The rearrangement joins TRBV6-5 to TRBJ2-5; tentative D call: TRBD1 (5 bases). Germline values: CDR1 MNHEY, CDR2 SVGAGI. The length of the CDR3 is 16 residues. Deletions cut 2 bases from V and 5 bases from J, with 18 bases between. The CDR3 coding sequence is TGTGCCAGCAGTTACGGGCGGTCAGGGAAAGCCGAGACCCAGTACTTC. Encoded protein: CASSYGRSGKAETQYF.

The chain couples TRBV5-1 to TRBJ2-3; 11 bases match TRBD2. This CDR3 spans 17 amino acids. V lost 0 bases and J lost 0; bases outside the gene matches: 3. Per the germline V gene, CDR1 is SGHRS and CDR2 is YFSETQ. The CDR3: CASSLAWTSGSTDTQYF. CDR3 bases: TGCGCCAGCAGCTTGGCCTGGACTAGCGGGAGCACAGATACGCAGTATTTT.

A single count supports this clone. The V gene is TRBV14, the J gene TRBJ1-4, with a weak D call TRBD1 (5 bases). CDR3 size: 15 residues. The germline CDR1 and CDR2 sequences are SGHDN and FVKESK. Trimming shortened V by 1 base and J by 1 base, and 7 bases separated the two germline ends. The CDR3 spells CASSQVRGTNEKLFF. In DNA form, the CDR3 reads TGTGCCAGCAGCCAAGTAAGGGGAACTAATGAAAAACTGTTTTTT.

This clone was seen a few times. The chain recombines TRBV4-3 with TRBJ2-3; TRBD2 matches 10 bases. J gave up 5 bases and V 4 bases, and 15 bases lay outside the gene matches. The CDR3 runs 18 residues. CDR1 is LGHNA and CDR2 is YSLEER in the germline V gene. The CDR3, as DNA: TGCGCCAGCAGCCTTCTCCCGCCGCTAGCGGGAGATGAAGATACGCAGTATTTT. This sequence encodes CASSLLPPLAGDEDTQYF.